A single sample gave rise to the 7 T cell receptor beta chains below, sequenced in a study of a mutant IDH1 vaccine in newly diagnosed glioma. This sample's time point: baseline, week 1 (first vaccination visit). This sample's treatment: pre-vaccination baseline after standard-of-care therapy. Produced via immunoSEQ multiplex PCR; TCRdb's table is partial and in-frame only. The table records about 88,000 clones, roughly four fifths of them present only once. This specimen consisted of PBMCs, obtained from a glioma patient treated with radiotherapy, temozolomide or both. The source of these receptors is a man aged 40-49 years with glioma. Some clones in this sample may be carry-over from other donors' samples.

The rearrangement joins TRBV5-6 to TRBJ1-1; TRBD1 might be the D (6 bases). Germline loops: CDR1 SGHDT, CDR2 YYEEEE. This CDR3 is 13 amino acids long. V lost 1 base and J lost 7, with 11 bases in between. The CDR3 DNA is TGTGCCAGCAGCTTGAGGGGGGAGGGTGAAGCTTTCTTT. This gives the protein CASSLRGEGEAFF.

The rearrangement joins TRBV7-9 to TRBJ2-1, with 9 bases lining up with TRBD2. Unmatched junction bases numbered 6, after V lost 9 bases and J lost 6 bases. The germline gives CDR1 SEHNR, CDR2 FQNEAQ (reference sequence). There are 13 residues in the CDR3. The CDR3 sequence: CARSLAGINEQFF. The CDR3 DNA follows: TGTGCCAGGTCGCTAGCGGGAATCAATGAGCAGTTCTTC.

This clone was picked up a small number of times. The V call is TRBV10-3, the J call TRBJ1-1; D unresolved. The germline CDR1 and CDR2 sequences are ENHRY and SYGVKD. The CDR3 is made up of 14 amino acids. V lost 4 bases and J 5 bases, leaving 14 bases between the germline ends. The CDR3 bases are TGTGCCATCAGTGCAGACGGACGAACGACTGAAGCTTTCTTT. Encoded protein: CAISADGRTTEAFF.

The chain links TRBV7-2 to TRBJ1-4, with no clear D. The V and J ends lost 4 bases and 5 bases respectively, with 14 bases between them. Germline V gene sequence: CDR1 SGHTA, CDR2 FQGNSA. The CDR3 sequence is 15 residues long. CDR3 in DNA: TGTGCCAGCAGCTCTAGCTCTGGACGGAATGAAAAACTGTTTTTT. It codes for CASSSSSGRNEKLFF.

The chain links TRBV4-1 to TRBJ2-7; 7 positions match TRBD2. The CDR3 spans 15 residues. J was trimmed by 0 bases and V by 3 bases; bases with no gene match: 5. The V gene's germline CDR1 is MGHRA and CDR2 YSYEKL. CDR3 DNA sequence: TGCGCCAGCAGCCAGTCCGGGGGGAACTCCTACGAGCAGTACTTC. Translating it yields CASSQSGGNSYEQYF.

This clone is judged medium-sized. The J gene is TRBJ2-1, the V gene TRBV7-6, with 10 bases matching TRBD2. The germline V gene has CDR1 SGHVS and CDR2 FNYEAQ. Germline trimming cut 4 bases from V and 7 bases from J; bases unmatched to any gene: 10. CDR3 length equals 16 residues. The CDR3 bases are TGTGCCAGCAGCTCTCGAGCGGGGGGGCGTACGAATGAGCAGTTCTTC. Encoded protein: CASSSRAGGRTNEQFF.

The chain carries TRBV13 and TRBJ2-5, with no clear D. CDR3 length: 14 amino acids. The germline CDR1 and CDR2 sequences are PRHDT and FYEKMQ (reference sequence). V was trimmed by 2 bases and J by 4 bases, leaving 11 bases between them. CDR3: CASSLPLDGETQYF. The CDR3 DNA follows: TGTGCCAGCAGCTTACCGCTAGATGGAGAGACCCAGTACTTC.